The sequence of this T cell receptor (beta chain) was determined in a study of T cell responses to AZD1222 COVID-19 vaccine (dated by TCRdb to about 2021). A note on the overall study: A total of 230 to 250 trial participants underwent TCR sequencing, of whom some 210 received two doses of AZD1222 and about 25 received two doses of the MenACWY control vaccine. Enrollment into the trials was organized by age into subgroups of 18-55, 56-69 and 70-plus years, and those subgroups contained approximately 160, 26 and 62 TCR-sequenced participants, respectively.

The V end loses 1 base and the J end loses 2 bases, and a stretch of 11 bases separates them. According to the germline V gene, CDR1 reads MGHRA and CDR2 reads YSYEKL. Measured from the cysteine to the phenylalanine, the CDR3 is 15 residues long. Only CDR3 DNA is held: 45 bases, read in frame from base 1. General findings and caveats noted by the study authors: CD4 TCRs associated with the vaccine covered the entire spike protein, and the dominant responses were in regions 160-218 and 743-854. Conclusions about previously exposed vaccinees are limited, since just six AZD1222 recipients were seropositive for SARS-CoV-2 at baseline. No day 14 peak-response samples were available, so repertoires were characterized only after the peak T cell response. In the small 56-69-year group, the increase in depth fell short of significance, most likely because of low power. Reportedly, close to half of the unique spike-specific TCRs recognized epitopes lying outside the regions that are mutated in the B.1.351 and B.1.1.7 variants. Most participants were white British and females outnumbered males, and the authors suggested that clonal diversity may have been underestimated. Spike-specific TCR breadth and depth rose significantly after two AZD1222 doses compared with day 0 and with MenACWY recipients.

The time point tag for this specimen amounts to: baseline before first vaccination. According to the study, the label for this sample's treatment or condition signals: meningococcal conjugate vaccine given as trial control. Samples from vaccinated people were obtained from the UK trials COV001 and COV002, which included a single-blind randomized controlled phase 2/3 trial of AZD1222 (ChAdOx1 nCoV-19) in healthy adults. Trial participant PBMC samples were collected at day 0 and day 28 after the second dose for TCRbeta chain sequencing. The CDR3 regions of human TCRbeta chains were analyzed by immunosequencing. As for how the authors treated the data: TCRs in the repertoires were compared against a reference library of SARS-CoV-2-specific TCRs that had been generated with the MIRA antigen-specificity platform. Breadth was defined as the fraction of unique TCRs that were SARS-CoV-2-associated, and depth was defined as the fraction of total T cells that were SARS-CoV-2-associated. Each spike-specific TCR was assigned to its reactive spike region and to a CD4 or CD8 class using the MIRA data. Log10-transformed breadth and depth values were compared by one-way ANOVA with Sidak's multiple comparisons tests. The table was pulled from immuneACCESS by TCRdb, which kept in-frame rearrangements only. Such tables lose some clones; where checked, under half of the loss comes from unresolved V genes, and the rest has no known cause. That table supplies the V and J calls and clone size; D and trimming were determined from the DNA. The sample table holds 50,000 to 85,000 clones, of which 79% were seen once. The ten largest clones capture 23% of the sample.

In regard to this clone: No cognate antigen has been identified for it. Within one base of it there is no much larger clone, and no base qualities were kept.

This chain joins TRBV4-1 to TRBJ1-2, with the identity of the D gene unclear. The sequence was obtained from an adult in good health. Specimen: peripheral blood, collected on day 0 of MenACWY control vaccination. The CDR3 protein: CASSQVSVTNYGYTF. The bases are TGCGCCAGCAGCCAAGTATCAGTTACGAACTATGGCTACACCTTC.